The 14 T cell receptor beta chains presented below share a single source sample, sequenced in a study of cytotoxic CD8 clonotypes in ibrutinib-treated CLL. Here immunoSEQ multiplex PCR was the method, and the copy in TCRdb shows in-frame clones only, minus some. The table lists around 310,000 clones, roughly 80% of them singletons. This specimen was PBMCs, taken before ibrutinib treatment. The receptors originated from a human donor with chronic lymphocytic leukemia.

The rearrangement joins TRBV4-3 to TRBJ2-1; 11 nucleotides agree with TRBD2. CDR3 length equals 16 residues. Germline loops: CDR1 LGHNA, CDR2 YSLEER. V shed 2 bases, J shed 8 bases, and the junction held 8 bases outside the gene matches. CDR3 sequence (DNA): TGCGCCAGCAGCCAAAGTGTAGCGGGAGGGTGGTATGAGCAGTTCTTC. Translated: CASSQSVAGGWYEQFF.

This rearrangement joins TRBV11-2 to TRBJ2-5, with a possible D match to TRBD1 (5 bases). The ends were cut back, 4 bases at V and 5 bases at J, with 14 bases in the middle. There are 14 residues in the CDR3. Per the germline V gene, CDR1 is SGHAT and CDR2 is FQNNGV. The CDR3 DNA follows: TGTGCCAGCAGCTCGCTCCGCAGGGTTGAGACCCAGTACTTC. Its protein is CASSSLRRVETQYF.

The gene calls are TRBV7-2 and TRBJ2-7; the match to TRBD1 covers 10 bases. Per the germline V gene, CDR1 is SGHTA and CDR2 is FQGNSA. Germline trimming cut 5 bases from V and 4 bases from J; bases unmatched to any gene: 8. This CDR3 is built from 15 residues. CDR3 in amino acids: CASSPRTGGLYEQYF. CDR3 sequence (DNA): TGTGCCAGCAGCCCCCGGACAGGGGGTTTGTACGAGCAGTACTTC.

The rearrangement uses TRBV6-5 and TRBJ2-1; D may be TRBD2 (6 bases). Germline V gene data show CDR1 as MNHEY and CDR2 as SVGAGI. This CDR3 contains 12 residues. Trimming removed 4 bases from V and 15 bases from J, with 16 bases in between. The DNA of the CDR3 is TGTGCCAGCAGTTCCCAATGGGGGGTCTGGTTCTTC. Translated: CASSSQWGVWFF.

This sequence joins TRBV10-3 and TRBJ2-7, with no clear D. The V and J ends lost 5 bases and 3 bases respectively, with 11 bases between them. Per the germline V gene, CDR1 is ENHRY and CDR2 is SYGVKD. The CDR3 is 13 amino acids. The CDR3 DNA reads as TGTGCCATCAGTCGGACGGCGAACTACGAGCAGTACTTC. Encoded protein: CAISRTANYEQYF.

The rearrangement links TRBV15 to TRBJ2-1; D possibly corresponds to TRBD1 (6 bases). This CDR3 has 16 residues. The germline V and J ends were trimmed by 4 bases and 0 bases, with 13 bases remaining between them. Germline CDR1 is LNHNV and CDR2 is YYDKDF (reference sequence). The CDR3 region has the DNA TGTGCCACCAGCAATGACAGGAGAAGCTCCTACAATGAGCAGTTCTTC. Its protein is CATSNDRRSSYNEQFF.

The chain employs TRBV14 and TRBJ1-2; TRBD1 is a possible D gene (5 bases). The CDR3 runs 18 residues. V was clipped by 0 bases and J by 4 bases, with 21 bases between them. The germline V gene has CDR1 SGHDN and CDR2 FVKESK. CDR3 sequence (DNA): TGTGCCAGCAGCCAAGAATCCTGGGGTGCAGGGATTACCTATGGCTACACCTTC. This codes for CASSQESWGAGITYGYTF.

This clone was observed a handful of times. The chain links TRBV7-9 to TRBJ1-2; no clear D gene. V lost 11 bases and J 1 base, leaving 14 bases between the germline ends. CDR3 length equals 13 residues. Germline V gene data show CDR1 as SEHNR and CDR2 as FQNEAQ (reference sequence). CDR3 region: CAVEGDFNYGYTF. Here the CDR3 DNA reads TGTGCCGTCGAGGGAGATTTTAACTATGGCTACACCTTC.

This chain connects TRBV5-1 to TRBJ1-4; D gene uncertain. CDR3 length: 15 amino acids. The germline V and J ends were trimmed by 4 bases and 0 bases, with 10 bases remaining between them. Germline lookup yields CDR1 SGHRS and CDR2 YFSETQ. The CDR3 DNA reads TGCGCCAGCAGCAGCTCTCAGTCAACTAATGAAAAACTGTTTTTT. Translation gives CASSSSQSTNEKLFF. The full variable domain, in which reference TRBV5-1 and TRBJ1-4 provide the parts outside the CDR3, is KAGVTQTPRYLIKTRGQQVTLSCSPISGHRSVSWYQQTPGQGLQFLFEYFSETQRNKGNFPGRFSGRQFSNSRSEMNVSTLELGDSALYLCASSSSQSTNEKLFFGSGTQLSVL.

This chain connects TRBV29-1 to TRBJ1-3; TRBD1 matches 9 bases. V lost 2 bases to trimming and J lost 3 bases; unmatched junction nucleotides: 2. CDR1 and CDR2 (germline): SQVTM, ANQGSEA. This CDR3 has 14 amino acids. In DNA, the CDR3 is TGCAGCGTTGAAACAGGGGGCATTGGAAACACCATATATTTT. Its translation: CSVETGGIGNTIYF.

J is TRBJ2-7 and V is TRBV19, with 10 nucleotides matching TRBD2. CDR3 length equals 16 residues. J lost 4 bases, V lost 6 bases, and 12 bases had no gene match. CDR1 and CDR2 (germline): LNHDA, SQIVND (reference sequence). The CDR3 protein is CASSLGGLAGVYEQYF. Here the CDR3 DNA reads TGTGCCAGTAGCCTGGGTGGGCTAGCGGGAGTATACGAGCAGTACTTC.

This clone came up once. Additional DNA sequences in this sample encode the identical CDR3. The genes are TRBV6-1 and TRBJ1-2; a weak D match, TRBD1 (6 bases). The CDR3 loop spans 14 amino acids. CDR1 is MNHNS and CDR2 is SASEGT in the germline V gene. V lost 2 bases and J lost 0, with 7 bases in between. In nucleotides, the CDR3 is TGTGCCAGCAGTGAATGGGGGCCTAACTATGGCTACACCTTC. Amino acid sequence: CASSEWGPNYGYTF.

The chain employs TRBV11-2 and TRBJ2-7; D uncertain. Trimming stripped 5 bases from V and 4 bases from J, with 9 bases between. Germline CDR1 reads SGHAT; CDR2 reads FQNNGV. The CDR3 extends over 12 amino acids. CDR3 sequence: CASSRGTYEQYF. DNA for the CDR3: TGTGCCAGCAGCCGCGGAACTTACGAGCAGTACTTC.

The chain recombines TRBV2 with TRBJ1-3, with a tentative D call TRBD1 (5 bases). V lost 4 bases and J 0 bases, leaving 19 bases between the germline ends. This CDR3 has 18 residues. Germline values: CDR1 SNHLY, CDR2 FYNNEI. CDR3 nucleotides: TGTGCCAGCAGTGGACATCGCATAGACAGCGCCTCTGGAAACACCATATATTTT. Its translation: CASSGHRIDSASGNTIYF.